This entry describes one T cell receptor (beta chain). Its antigen is unknown. Other DNA sequences of this sample code for an identical CDR3. The V end was cut by 5 bases, the J end by 5 bases, with 9 bases between. There are 12 residues in the CDR3. The germline V gene has CDR1 MDHEN and CDR2 SYDVKM. The sample belongs to a study of shared clonotypes between healthy human individuals. The study's findings and limits: The low donor count limited represented genetic and exposure-history diversity. Lower generation probabilities were found for non-shared clonotypes than for those shared by all four donors.

TCRdb's table, derived via immunoSEQ multiplex PCR, lists solely in-frame clones and lacks some. Of about 2 million clones listed, roughly 96% were seen once; the top ten hold 0.13%. The sample comprised naive CD4+ T cells sorted from blood. Subset: CD45RA+ positively selected. This TCR was recovered from a young man in good health. The chain links TRBV28 to TRBJ1-2; D gene uncertain. CDR3 coding DNA: TGTGCCAGCAGTCCCCCCCGTTATGGCTACACCTTC. Amino acid sequence: CASSPPRYGYTF.